These 9 T cell receptor beta chains were sequenced from one sample in a study of circulating CD8 cells and anti-PD-1 response in melanoma. Sorting of live CD3+CD8+TCRalphabeta+ cells by PD-1 and/or TIGIT gave four subsets. Using approximately 15 ng of total RNA, TCR libraries were made with the QIAseq Immune Repertoire TCR panel. TCRdb reprocessed the reads via MiXCR and lists one record per CDR3 protein. This sample has hundreds of distinct CDR3 sequences, with under 9% found just once. The sample consisted of CD8+ T cells from PBMCs, taken at baseline or after one month of anti-PD-1 therapy (not recorded which). These receptors originate from a human donor with melanoma.

In its sample, this clonotype ranks as medium-sized. The chain carries TRBV20-1 and TRBJ1-1; D not resolved. Germline CDR1 and CDR2: DFQATT and SNEGSKA (reference sequence). V shed 3 bases and J shed 5 bases, with 16 bases lying between them. The CDR3 spans 14 residues. DNA of the CDR3: TGCAGTGCTAGTCGCCCAGACACTCCAACTGAAGCTTTCTTT. Translated, it gives CSASRPDTPTEAFF.

This clonotype is deemed medium-sized. The chain carries TRBV20-1 and TRBJ2-2, with D maybe TRBD1 (5 bases). Germline assignment: CDR1 DFQATT and CDR2 SNEGSKA (reference sequence). With 0 bases removed from V and 5 bases from J, the gap between germline ends came to 7 bases. This CDR3 spans 13 amino acids. The CDR3 loop is CSARDGATGELFF. CDR3 bases: TGCAGTGCTAGAGATGGGGCTACCGGGGAGCTGTTTTTT.

In its sample, this clonotype ranks as large (0.1 to 1%). The CDR3 reads CASSPTGGIVYEQYF. The CDR3 nucleotides read TGTGCCAGTAGCCCCACAGGGGGCATTGTATACGAGCAGTACTTC. This chain joins TRBV19 and TRBJ2-7, with 9 bases identical to TRBD1. The CDR3 has 15 amino acids. V trimming: 6 bases; J trimming: 4 bases; junction bases outside the gene matches: 10. Germline V gene sequence: CDR1 LNHDA, CDR2 SQIVND (reference sequence). Full variable domain (missing parts from reference TRBV19 and TRBJ2-7): DGGITQSPKYLFRKEGQNVTLSCEQNLNHDAMYWYRQDPGQGLRLIYYSQIVNDFQKGDIAEGYSVSREKKESFPLTVTSAQKNPTAFYLCASSPTGGIVYEQYFGPGTRLTVT.

By share of the sample, this clonotype is medium-sized. J is TRBJ2-5 and V is TRBV3-1, with 7 bases fitting TRBD2. There are 13 residues in the CDR3. Germline-derived CDR1 and CDR2 are LGHDT and YNNKEL (reference sequence). The V and J ends lost 7 bases and 2 bases, in that order; junction bases with no gene match: 4. CDR3 nucleotides: TGTGCCAGCACGGCGGGGGATCAAGAGACCCAGTACTTC. This gives the protein CASTAGDQETQYF.

The chain links TRBV5-5 to TRBJ1-1; D is undetermined. V was pared by 0 bases and J by 4 bases, with 10 bases between. The CDR3 totals 14 residues. The germline V gene encodes CDR1 SGHKS and CDR2 YYEKEE (reference sequence). In DNA form, the CDR3 reads TGTGCCAGCAGCTTGGAAGGATACATCACTGAAGCTTTCTTT. It specifies CASSLEGYITEAFF.

This clonotype ranks as large. The rearrangement links TRBV19 to TRBJ2-7, with 8 bases identical to TRBD1. There are 13 residues in the CDR3. Losses at the gene ends were 9 bases for V and 6 bases for J; bases not matched to a gene: 10. Per germline, CDR1 LNHDA and CDR2 SQIVND (reference sequence). The CDR3: CASQGAQMGEQYF. As DNA, the CDR3 is TGTGCCAGCCAGGGGGCCCAAATGGGCGAGCAGTACTTC.

By proportion, this clonotype is large. The chain combines TRBV28 with TRBJ2-7; D not certain. The CDR3 contains 14 residues. With 11 bases removed from V and 2 bases from J, the gap between germline ends came to 19 bases. Germline V CDR1 and CDR2: MDHEN, SYDVKM. CDR3 in amino acids: CAAQPTASTYEQYF. DNA for the CDR3: TGTGCCGCTCAACCGACGGCCTCAACCTACGAGCAGTACTTC. Combining the CDR3 with reference TRBV28 and TRBJ2-7 gives the whole variable domain DVKVTQSSRYLVKRTGEKVFLECVQDMDHENMFWYRQDPGLGLRLIYFSYDVKMKEKGDIPEGYSVSREKKERFSLILESASTNQTSMYLCAAQPTASTYEQYFGPGTRLTVT.

This clonotype counts as medium-sized. At one end the junction does not follow the germline gene, possibly because of a read error. The chain is built from TRBV23-1 and TRBJ2-3; 8 nucleotides align to TRBD2. TRBV23-1 is flagged as an ORF with uncertain function. The CDR3 covers 14 residues. The CDR3 is CASGLGLARDTRYF. Written as DNA, the CDR3 is TGCGCCAGCGGCCTCGGACTAGCAAGAGATACGCGGTATTTT.

This clonotype ranks as large. The J gene is TRBJ1-5, the V gene TRBV19, with D uncertain. The length of the CDR3 is 13 residues. Germline CDR1 LNHDA, CDR2 SQIVND (reference sequence). V shed 4 bases and J shed 4 bases, with 8 bases lying between them. The CDR3 coding sequence is TGTGCCAGTAGTACAGGTGGAAATCAGCCCCAGCATTTT. Its protein product is CASSTGGNQPQHF.